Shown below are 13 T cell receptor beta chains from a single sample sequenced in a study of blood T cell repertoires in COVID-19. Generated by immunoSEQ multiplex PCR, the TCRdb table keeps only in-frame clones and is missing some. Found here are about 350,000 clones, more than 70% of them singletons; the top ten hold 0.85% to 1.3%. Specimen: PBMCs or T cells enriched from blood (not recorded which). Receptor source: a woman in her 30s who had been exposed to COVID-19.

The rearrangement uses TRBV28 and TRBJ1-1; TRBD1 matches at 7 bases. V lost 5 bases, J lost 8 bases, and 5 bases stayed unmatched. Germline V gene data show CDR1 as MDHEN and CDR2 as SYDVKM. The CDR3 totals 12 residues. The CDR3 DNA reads TGTGCCAGCAGTCAGAACAGGGGAGAAGCTTTCTTT. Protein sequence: CASSQNRGEAFF.

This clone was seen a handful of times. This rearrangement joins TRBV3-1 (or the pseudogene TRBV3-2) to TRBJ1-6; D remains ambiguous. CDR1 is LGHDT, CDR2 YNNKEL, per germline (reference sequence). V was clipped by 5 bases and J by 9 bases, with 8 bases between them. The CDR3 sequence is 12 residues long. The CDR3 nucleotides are TGTGCCAGCAGCTCAAGAGGTTCACCCCTCCACTTT. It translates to CASSSRGSPLHF.

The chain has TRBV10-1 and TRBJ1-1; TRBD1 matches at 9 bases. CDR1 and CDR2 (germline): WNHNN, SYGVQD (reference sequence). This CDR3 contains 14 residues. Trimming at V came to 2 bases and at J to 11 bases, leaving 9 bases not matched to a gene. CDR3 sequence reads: CASSESFGTGLAFF. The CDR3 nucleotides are TGCGCCAGCAGTGAGAGCTTTGGGACAGGGCTGGCTTTCTTT.

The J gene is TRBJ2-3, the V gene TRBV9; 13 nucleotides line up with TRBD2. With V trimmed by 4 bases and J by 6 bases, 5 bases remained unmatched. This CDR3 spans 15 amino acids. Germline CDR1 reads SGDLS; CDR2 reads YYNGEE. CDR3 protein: CASSTSGRDADTQYF. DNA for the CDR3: TGTGCCAGCAGCACTAGCGGGAGGGACGCCGATACGCAGTATTTT.

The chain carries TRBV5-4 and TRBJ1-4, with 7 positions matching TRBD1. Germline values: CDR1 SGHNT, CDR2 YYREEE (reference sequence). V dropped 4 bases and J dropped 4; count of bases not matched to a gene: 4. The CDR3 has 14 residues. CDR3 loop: CASSGDSDNEKLFF. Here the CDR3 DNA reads TGTGCCAGCAGCGGGGACAGCGATAATGAAAAACTGTTTTTT.

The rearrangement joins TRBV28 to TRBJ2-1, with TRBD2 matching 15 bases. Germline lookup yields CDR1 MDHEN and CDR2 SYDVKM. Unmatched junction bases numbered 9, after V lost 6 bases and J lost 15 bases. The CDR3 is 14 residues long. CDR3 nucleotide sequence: TGTGCCAGCAGCCCCCAGGGGACTAGCGGGAGGTGGTTCTTC. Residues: CASSPQGTSGRWFF.

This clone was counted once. This chain's CDR3 is CASSLGPETRPEQYF. The DNA of the CDR3 is TGCGCCAGCAGCTTGGGTCCGGAGACTAGGCCCGAGCAGTACTTC. The chain employs TRBV5-1 and TRBJ2-7; tentative D call: TRBD2 (6 bases). Between the trimmed V and J ends, which lost 0 bases and 6 bases, there was a span of 16 bases. Germline CDR1 SGHRS, CDR2 YFSETQ. The CDR3 has 15 residues.

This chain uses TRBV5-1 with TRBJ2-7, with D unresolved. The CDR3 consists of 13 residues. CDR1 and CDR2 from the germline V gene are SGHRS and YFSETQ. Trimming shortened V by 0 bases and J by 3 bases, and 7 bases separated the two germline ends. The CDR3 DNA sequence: TGCGCCAGCAGCTTGGACGGGTTCTACGAGCAGTACTTC. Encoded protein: CASSLDGFYEQYF. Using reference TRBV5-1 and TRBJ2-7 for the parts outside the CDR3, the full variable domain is KAGVTQTPRYLIKTRGQQVTLSCSPISGHRSVSWYQQTPGQGLQFLFEYFSETQRNKGNFPGRFSGRQFSNSRSEMNVSTLELGDSALYLCASSLDGFYEQYFGPGTRLTVT.

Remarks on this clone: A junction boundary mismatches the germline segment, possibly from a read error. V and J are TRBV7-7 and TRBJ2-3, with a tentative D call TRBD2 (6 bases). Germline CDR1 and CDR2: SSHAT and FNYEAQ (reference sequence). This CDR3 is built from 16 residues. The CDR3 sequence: CASSSPSGQGTDTQYF. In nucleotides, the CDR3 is TGTGCTAGCAGCTCCCCAAGCGGGCAGGGCACAGATACGCAGTATTTT.

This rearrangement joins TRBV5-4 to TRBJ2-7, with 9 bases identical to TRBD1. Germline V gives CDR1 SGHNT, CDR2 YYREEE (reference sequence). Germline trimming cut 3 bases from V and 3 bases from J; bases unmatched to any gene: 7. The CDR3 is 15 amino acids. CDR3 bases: TGTGCCAGCAGCTCGACGGAGACAGGGGGCTACGAGCAGTACTTC. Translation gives CASSSTETGGYEQYF.

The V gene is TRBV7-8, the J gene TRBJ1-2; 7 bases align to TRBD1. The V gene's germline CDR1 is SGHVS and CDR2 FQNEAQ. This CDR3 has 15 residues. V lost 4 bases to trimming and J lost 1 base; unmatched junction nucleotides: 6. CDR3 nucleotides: TGTGCCAGCAGCTCAAGACAGGGCGTTAACTATGGCTACACCTTC. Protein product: CASSSRQGVNYGYTF.

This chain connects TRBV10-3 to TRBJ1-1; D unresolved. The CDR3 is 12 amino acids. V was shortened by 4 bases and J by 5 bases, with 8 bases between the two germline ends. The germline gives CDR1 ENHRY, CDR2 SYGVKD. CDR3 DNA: TGTGCCATCAGTGGAGAAATGACTGAAGCTTTCTTT. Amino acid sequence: CAISGEMTEAFF.

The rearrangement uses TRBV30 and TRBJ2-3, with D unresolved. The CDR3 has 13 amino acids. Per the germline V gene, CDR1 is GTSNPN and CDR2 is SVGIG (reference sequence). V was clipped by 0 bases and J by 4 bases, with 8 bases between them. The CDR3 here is CAWSVGVSDTQYF. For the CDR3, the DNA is TGTGCCTGGAGTGTCGGAGTTTCAGATACGCAGTATTTT.